This entry lists 11 T cell receptor beta chains sequenced from one sample in a study of blood T cell repertoires in COVID-19. The repertoire was sequenced with immunoSEQ multiplex PCR; TCRdb's copy has only in-frame clones and lacks some. The table has 250,000 to 300,000 clones, 75% to 90% seen once. Sequenced material: peripheral blood. These receptors were collected from a woman in her twenties or thirties with active or convalescent COVID-19.

The rearrangement uses TRBV7-2 and TRBJ2-2, with 12 bases aligning to TRBD2. Per germline, CDR1 SGHTA and CDR2 FQGNSA. V dropped 5 bases and J dropped 5; count of bases not matched to a gene: 9. The CDR3 loop spans 17 amino acids. The CDR3 region has the DNA TGTGCCAGCAGCACTCCTAGCGGGGGGGCACCAACCGGGGAGCTGTTTTTT. It translates to CASSTPSGGAPTGELFF.

The V and J genes are TRBV20-1 and TRBJ2-5, with D possibly TRBD2 on 5 matching bases. V was trimmed by 3 bases and J by 3 bases, leaving 8 bases between them. The CDR3 runs 12 residues. Germline CDR1 is DFQATT and CDR2 is SNEGSKA (reference sequence). CDR3 amino acids: CSASRAEETQYF. The CDR3 DNA reads TGCAGTGCTAGTCGAGCGGAAGAGACCCAGTACTTC.

The chain couples TRBV28 to TRBJ1-1; D possibly corresponds to TRBD1 (5 bases). Trimming pared 2 bases from V and 3 bases from J, leaving 16 bases between. Germline-derived CDR1 and CDR2 are MDHEN and SYDVKM. The CDR3 has 16 amino acids. The chain's CDR3 is CASSLIQLGLDTEAFF. For the CDR3, the DNA is TGTGCCAGCAGTTTAATACAATTGGGGCTTGACACTGAAGCTTTCTTT.

This clone appeared a few times. Other DNA sequences in this specimen translate into the identical CDR3. The chain uses TRBV6-4 and TRBJ1-1, with TRBD1 matching 7 bases. The CDR3 sequence is 14 residues long. The germline gives CDR1 MRHNA, CDR2 SNTAGT. With V trimmed by 6 bases and J by 1 base, 5 bases remained unmatched. CDR3 sequence reads: CASRADRSNTEAFF. The CDR3 nucleotides are TGTGCCAGCAGGGCGGACAGGTCGAACACTGAAGCTTTCTTT.

The CDR3 nucleotides read TGTGCCAGCAGTTTCGGTCCCGGGGAGCTGTTTTTT. Protein: CASSFGPGELFF. The chain carries TRBV27 and TRBJ2-2; D not certain. In germline, CDR1 is MNHEY, CDR2 SMNVEV (reference sequence). V lost 3 bases, J lost 6 bases, and 5 bases lay in between. The CDR3 has 12 residues.

The V and J genes are TRBV2 and TRBJ2-5; TRBD2 matches 7 bases. This CDR3 is 13 amino acids long. Unmatched junction bases numbered 0, after V lost 2 bases and J lost 3 bases. CDR1 and CDR2 (germline): SNHLY, FYNNEI. CDR3 amino acids: CASSELAEETQYF. The CDR3 coding sequence is TGTGCCAGCAGTGAACTAGCGGAAGAGACCCAGTACTTC.

This clone was detected only once. In nucleotides, the CDR3 is TGTGCCAGCAGTTATGGAGGAGACTATGGCTACACCTTC. This gives the protein CASSYGGDYGYTF. The chain joins TRBV6-2 or TRBV6-3 to TRBJ1-2; no clear D gene. The germline V and J ends were trimmed by 3 bases and 3 bases, with 8 bases remaining between them. CDR3 length equals 13 residues. The V gene's germline CDR1 is MNHEY and CDR2 SVGEGT.

In regard to this clone: Sequence at one end of the junction differs from germline and may be a read error. The chain carries TRBV7-2 and TRBJ2-5, with TRBD2 identical over 12 bases. Germline CDR1 and CDR2: SGHTA and FQGNSA. The CDR3 covers 12 residues. This chain's CDR3 is CASSLRTSGADF. The CDR3 DNA follows: TGTGCCAGCAGCCTCCGGACTAGCGGGGCCGACTTC.

The chain has TRBV5-4 and TRBJ2-5; 15 positions agree with TRBD2. The CDR3 extends over 15 amino acids. Germline CDR1 and CDR2: SGHNT and YYREEE (reference sequence). V shed 7 bases and J 5 bases; nucleotides not matched to a gene: 6. CDR3 in amino acids: CASAYGLAGGETQYF. The CDR3 DNA sequence: TGTGCCAGCGCCTATGGACTAGCGGGGGGGGAGACCCAGTACTTC.

This rearrangement joins TRBV15 to TRBJ1-5; tentatively, D is TRBD1 (6 bases). With 5 bases removed from V and 6 bases from J, the gap between germline ends came to 17 bases. Germline-derived CDR1 and CDR2 are LNHNV and YYDKDF (reference sequence). The CDR3 contains 15 residues. The CDR3, as DNA: TGTGCCACCAGCTACGGCAGGGGCTGGAGTCAGCCCCAGCATTTT. This gives the protein CATSYGRGWSQPQHF.

The chain links TRBV6-5 to TRBJ2-7, with 9 bases lining up with TRBD1. The ends lost 10 bases at V and 6 bases at J; junction bases unmatched: 13. The CDR3 has 14 amino acids. Germline values: CDR1 MNHEY, CDR2 SVGAGI. The CDR3 region is CATFTGQGRGEQYF. The CDR3 DNA follows: TGTGCCACCTTTACGGGACAGGGAAGGGGCGAGCAGTACTTC.